This T cell receptor beta chain was sequenced during a study of cytotoxic CD8 clonotypes in ibrutinib-treated CLL. Trimming took off 1 base at V and 2 bases at J, with 9 bases between the two ends. The CDR3 totals 14 residues. Germline V gene data show CDR1 as SEHNR and CDR2 as FQNEAQ (reference sequence). Using immunoSEQ multiplex PCR, the repertoire was profiled, and TCRdb retains in-frame clones only, with some absent. The sample yields tens of thousands of clones, 85% to 90% seen once. This clone was recorded only once. The sequence was obtained from a human donor with chronic lymphocytic leukemia. The input for sequencing was PBMCs, taken before ibrutinib treatment. The chain employs TRBV7-9 and TRBJ2-7; D call uncertain. CDR3 nucleotides: TGTGCCAGCAGCTTAGAACCTGCTCCCTACGAGCAGTACTTC. Its protein product is CASSLEPAPYEQYF. Looking up the rest from reference TRBV7-9 and TRBJ2-7 gives the full variable domain: DTGVSQNPRHKITKRGQNVTFRCDPISEHNRLYWYRQTLGQGPEFLTYFQNEAQLEKSRLLSDRFSAERPKGSFSTLEIQRTEQGDSAMYLCASSLEPAPYEQYFGPGTRLTVT.